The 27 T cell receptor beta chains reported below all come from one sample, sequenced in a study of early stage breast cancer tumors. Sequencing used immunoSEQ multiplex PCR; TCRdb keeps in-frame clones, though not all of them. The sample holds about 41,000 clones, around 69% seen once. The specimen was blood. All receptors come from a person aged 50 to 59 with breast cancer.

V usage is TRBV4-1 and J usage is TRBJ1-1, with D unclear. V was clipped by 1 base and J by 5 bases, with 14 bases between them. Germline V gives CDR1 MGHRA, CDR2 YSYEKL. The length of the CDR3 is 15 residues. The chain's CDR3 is CASSQVETRGTEAFF. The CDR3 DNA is TGCGCCAGCAGCCAAGTGGAAACTAGAGGGACTGAAGCTTTCTTT.

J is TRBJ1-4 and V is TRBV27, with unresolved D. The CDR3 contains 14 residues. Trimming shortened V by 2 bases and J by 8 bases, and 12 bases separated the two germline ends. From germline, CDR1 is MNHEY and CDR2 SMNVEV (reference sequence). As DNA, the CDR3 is TGTGCCAGCAGTTTAACTGGGAGGGTGGAAAAACTGTTTTTT. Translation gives CASSLTGRVEKLFF.

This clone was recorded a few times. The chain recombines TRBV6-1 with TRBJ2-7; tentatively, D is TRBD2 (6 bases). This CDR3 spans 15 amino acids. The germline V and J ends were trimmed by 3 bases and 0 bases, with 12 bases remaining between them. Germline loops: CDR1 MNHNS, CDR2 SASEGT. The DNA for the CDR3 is TGTGCCAGCAGTGATGGGAGGCCAGGCTCCTACGAGCAGTACTTC. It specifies CASSDGRPGSYEQYF.

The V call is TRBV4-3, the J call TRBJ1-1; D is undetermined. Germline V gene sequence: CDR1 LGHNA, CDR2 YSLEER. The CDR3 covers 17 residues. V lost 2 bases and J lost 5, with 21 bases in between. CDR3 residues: CASSQFAAAEGTTEAFF. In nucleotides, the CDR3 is TGCGCCAGCAGCCAATTTGCCGCGGCTGAAGGAACTACTGAAGCTTTCTTT.

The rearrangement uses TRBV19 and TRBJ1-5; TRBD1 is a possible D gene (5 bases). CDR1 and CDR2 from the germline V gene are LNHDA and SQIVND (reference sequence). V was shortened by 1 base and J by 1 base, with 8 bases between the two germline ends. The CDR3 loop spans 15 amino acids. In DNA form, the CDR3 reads TGTGCCAGTAGTATAGGCCAGGGAAGCAATCAGCCCCAGCATTTT. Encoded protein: CASSIGQGSNQPQHF. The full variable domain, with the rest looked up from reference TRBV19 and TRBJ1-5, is DGGITQSPKYLFRKEGQNVTLSCEQNLNHDAMYWYRQDPGQGLRLIYYSQIVNDFQKGDIAEGYSVSREKKESFPLTVTSAQKNPTAFYLCASSIGQGSNQPQHFGDGTRLSIL.

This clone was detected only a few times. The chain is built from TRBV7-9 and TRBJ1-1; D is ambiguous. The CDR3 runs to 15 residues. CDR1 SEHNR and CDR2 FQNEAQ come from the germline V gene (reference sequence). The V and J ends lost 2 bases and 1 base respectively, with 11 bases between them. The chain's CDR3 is CASSLLTFGNTEAFF. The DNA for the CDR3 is TGTGCCAGCAGCTTACTCACGTTCGGGAACACTGAAGCTTTCTTT.

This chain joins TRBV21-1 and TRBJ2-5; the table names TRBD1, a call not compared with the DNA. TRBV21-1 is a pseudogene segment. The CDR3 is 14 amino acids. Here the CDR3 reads CASSKAGEWETQYF. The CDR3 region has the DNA TGTGCCAGCAGCAAAGCAGGGGAATGGGAGACCCAGTACTTC.

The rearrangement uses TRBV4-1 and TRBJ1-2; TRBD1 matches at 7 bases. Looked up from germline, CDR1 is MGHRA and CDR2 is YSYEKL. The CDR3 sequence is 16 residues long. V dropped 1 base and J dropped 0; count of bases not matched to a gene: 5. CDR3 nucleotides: TGCGCCAGCAGCCAAGTAGTGACAGGGTCTAACTATGGCTACACCTTC. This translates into CASSQVVTGSNYGYTF.

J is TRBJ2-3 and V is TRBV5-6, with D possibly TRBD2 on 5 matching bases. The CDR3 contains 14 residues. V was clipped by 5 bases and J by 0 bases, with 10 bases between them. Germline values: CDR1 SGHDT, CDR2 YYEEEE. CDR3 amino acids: CASSRGTSTDTQYF. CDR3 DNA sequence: TGTGCCAGCAGTCGGGGTACTAGCACAGATACGCAGTATTTT.

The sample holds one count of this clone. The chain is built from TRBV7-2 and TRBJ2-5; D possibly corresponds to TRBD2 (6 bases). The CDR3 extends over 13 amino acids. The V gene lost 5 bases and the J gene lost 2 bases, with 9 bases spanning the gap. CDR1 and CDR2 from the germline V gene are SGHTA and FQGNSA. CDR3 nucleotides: TGTGCCAGCAGCCGTGCGGGACAAGAGACCCAGTACTTC. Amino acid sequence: CASSRAGQETQYF. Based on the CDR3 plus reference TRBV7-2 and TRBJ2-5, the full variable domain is GAGVSQSPSNKVTEKGKDVELRCDPISGHTALYWYRQSLGQGLEFLIYFQGNSAPDKSGLPSDRFSAERTGGSVSTLTIQRTQQEDSAVYLCASSRAGQETQYFGPGTRLLVL.

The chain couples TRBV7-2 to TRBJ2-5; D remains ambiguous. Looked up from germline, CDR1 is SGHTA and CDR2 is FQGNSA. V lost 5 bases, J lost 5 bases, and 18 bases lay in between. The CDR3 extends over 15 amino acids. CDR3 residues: CASSRVSEVGETQYF. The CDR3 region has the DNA TGTGCCAGCAGCCGTGTATCAGAGGTCGGGGAGACCCAGTACTTC.

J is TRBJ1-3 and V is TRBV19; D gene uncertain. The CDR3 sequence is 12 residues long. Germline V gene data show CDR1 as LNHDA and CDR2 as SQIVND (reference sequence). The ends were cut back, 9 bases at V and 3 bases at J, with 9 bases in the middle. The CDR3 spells CASQQVGNTIYF. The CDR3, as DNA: TGTGCCAGCCAACAAGTTGGAAACACCATATATTTT.

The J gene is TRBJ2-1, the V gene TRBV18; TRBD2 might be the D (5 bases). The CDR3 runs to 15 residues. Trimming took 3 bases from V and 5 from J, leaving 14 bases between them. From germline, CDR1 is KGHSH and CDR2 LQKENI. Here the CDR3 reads CASSPQEREDNEQFF. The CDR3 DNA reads TGTGCCAGCTCACCTCAGGAGAGGGAAGACAATGAGCAGTTCTTC.

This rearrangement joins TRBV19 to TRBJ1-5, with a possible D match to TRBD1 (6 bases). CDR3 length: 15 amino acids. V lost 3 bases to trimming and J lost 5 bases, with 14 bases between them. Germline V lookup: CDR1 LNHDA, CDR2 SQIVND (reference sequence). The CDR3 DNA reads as TGTGCCAGTAGTATCGCCCCGGGGGGCCATCAGCCCCAGCATTTT. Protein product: CASSIAPGGHQPQHF.

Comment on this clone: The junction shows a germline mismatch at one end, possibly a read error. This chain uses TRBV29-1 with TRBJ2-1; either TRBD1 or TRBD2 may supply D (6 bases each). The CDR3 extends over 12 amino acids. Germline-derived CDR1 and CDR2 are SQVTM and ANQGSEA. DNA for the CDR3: TGCAGCGTAGAAGGGGGTGGACTAAGCAAATTCTTC. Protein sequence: CSVEGGGLSKFF.

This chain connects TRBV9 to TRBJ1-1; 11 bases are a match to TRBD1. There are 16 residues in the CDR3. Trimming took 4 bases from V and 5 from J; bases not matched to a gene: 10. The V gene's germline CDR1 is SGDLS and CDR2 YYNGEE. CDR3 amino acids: CASSPDGQGASTEAFF. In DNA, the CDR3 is TGTGCCAGCAGCCCAGACGGACAGGGGGCGTCTACTGAAGCTTTCTTT.

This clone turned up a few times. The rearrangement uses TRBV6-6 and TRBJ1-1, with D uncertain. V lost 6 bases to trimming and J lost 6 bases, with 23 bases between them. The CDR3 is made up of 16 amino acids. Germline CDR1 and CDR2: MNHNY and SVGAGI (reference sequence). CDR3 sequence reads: CASSPPSLRGDPEAFF. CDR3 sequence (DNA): TGTGCCAGCAGCCCACCATCCCTCCGGGGAGACCCTGAAGCTTTCTTT.

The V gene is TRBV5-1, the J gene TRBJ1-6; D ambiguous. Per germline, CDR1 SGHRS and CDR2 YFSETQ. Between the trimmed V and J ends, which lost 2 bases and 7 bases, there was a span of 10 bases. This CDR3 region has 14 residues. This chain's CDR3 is CASSLEVGNSPLHF. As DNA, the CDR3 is TGCGCCAGCAGCTTAGAGGTTGGGAATTCACCCCTCCACTTT. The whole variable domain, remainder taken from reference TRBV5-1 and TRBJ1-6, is KAGVTQTPRYLIKTRGQQVTLSCSPISGHRSVSWYQQTPGQGLQFLFEYFSETQRNKGNFPGRFSGRQFSNSRSEMNVSTLELGDSALYLCASSLEVGNSPLHFGNGTRLTVT.

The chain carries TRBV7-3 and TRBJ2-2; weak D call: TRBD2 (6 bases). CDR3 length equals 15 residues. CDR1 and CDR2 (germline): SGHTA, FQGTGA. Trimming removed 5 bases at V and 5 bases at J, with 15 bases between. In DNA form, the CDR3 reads TGTGCCAGCAGCCAGGGACTGGTTAAGACCGGGGAGCTGTTTTTT. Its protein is CASSQGLVKTGELFF.

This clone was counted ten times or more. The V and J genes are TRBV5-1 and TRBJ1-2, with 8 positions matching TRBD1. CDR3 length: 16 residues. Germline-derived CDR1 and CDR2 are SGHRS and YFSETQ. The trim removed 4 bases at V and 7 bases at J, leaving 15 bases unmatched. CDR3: CASSRPPPTGEAGYTF. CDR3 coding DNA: TGCGCCAGCAGCCGGCCCCCTCCGACAGGGGAAGCTGGCTACACCTTC. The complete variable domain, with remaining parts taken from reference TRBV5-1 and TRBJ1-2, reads KAGVTQTPRYLIKTRGQQVTLSCSPISGHRSVSWYQQTPGQGLQFLFEYFSETQRNKGNFPGRFSGRQFSNSRSEMNVSTLELGDSALYLCASSRPPPTGEAGYTFGSGTRLTVV.

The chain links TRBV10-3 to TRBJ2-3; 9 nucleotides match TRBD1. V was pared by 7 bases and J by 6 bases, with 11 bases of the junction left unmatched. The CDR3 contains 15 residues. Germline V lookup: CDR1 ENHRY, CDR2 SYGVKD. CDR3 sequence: CAIINTGTGQDTQYF. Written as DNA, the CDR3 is TGTGCCATCATCAACACCGGGACAGGGCAGGATACGCAGTATTTT.

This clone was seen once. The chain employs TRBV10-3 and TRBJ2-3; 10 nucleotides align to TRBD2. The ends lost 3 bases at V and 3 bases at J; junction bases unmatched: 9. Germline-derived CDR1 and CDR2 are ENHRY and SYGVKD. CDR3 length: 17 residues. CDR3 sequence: CAISDRTKREGTDTQYF. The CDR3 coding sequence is TGTGCCATCAGTGATAGGACCAAGCGGGAGGGAACAGATACGCAGTATTTT.

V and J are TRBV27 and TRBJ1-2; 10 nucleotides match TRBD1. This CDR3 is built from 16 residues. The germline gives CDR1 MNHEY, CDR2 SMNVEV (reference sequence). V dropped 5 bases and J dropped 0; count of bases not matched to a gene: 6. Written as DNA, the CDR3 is TGTGCCAGCAGTACGCGAGACAGGGGGCCTAACTATGGCTACACCTTC. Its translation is CASSTRDRGPNYGYTF.

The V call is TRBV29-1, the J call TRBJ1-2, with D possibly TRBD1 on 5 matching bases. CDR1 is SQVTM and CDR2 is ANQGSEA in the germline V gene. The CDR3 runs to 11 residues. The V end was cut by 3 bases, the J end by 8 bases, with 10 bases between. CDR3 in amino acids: CSVEQKGGYTF. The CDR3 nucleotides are TGCAGCGTTGAGCAGAAGGGGGGCTACACCTTC.

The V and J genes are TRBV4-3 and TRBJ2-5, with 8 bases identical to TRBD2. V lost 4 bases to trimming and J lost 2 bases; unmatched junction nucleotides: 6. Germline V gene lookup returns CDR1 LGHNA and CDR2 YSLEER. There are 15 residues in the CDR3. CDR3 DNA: TGCGCCAGCAGCCTTGGACTAGCCGGGCAAGAGACCCAGTACTTC. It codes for CASSLGLAGQETQYF.

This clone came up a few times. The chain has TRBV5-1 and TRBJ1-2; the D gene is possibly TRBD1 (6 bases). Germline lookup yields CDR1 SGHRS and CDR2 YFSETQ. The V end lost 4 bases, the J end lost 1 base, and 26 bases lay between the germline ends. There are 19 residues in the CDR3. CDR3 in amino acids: CASSLRPETGRYYNYGYTF. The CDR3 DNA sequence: TGCGCCAGCAGCCTGCGTCCGGAAACAGGGAGATACTATAACTATGGCTACACCTTC.

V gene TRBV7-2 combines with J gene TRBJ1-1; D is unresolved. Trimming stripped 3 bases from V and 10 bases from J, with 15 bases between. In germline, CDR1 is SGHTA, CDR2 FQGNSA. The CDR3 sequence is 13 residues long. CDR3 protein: CASSFIKGDVAFF. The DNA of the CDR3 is TGTGCCAGCAGCTTTATAAAGGGAGACGTAGCTTTCTTT.